This TCR beta chain stems from a study of sequential checkpoint blockade in melanoma (dated by TCRdb to between 2018 and 2020). As for the study more broadly: Patients were assigned by 1:1 randomization to either first-line nivolumab followed by ipilimumab (arm A) or ipilimumab followed by nivolumab (arm B). Maintenance nivolumab came after both trial sequences.

From cysteine to phenylalanine, the CDR3 is 15 amino acids long. The retained sequence is limited to the CDR3, 45 bases, with the frame set at the first base. Trimming leaves V shorter by 2 bases and J shorter by 7 bases, with the junction holding 8 bases beyond the gene matches. From a lookup of the germline V gene (reference sequence), CDR1 and CDR2 are SEHNR and FQNEAQ. In regard to this clone: The antigen it recognizes is unknown. Base qualities are not recorded, but no much larger clone differs from it by a single base.

The immunoSEQ Assay was used to immunosequence TCRbeta CDR3 regions from genomic DNA. Before high-throughput sequencing, the genomic DNA was amplified using bias-controlled multiplex PCR. The source study handled its data this way. To quantify the absolute abundance of each unique TCRbeta CDR3 region, the sequences were collapsed and filtered. Clonality, defined as 1 minus Pielou's evenness, was calculated using only productive rearrangements. Clones with significantly greater frequencies in on-treatment versus baseline samples were identified using a previously published method. As stored in TCRdb, this immuneACCESS dataset retains in-frame rearrangements with V and J assigned. A fraction of the clones does not appear; measured against another copy, unresolved V genes explain less than half of the discrepancy, and the remainder lacks a known reason. For V, J and clone size, that table is used; D and trimming come from the DNA. In this sample the table shows approximately 28,000 clones, about 88% of which occur a single time. The leading ten clones occupy 13% to 15% of the sample.

According to the study, the label for this sample's treatment or condition signals: randomized to nivolumab then ipilimumab (arm A) or the reverse (arm B). Prior DNA-damaging chemotherapy had not been received by any trial patient. On a FACS Aria II flow cytometer, live CD3+CD8+ cells that were negative for CD19 and CD56 were sorted from thawed PBMCs. CheckMate 064, a randomized, open-label phase II trial of sequential checkpoint blockade, was the source of the samples, all of which came from patients with melanoma. Peripheral blood mononuclear cells were collected by leukapheresis, purified using Ficoll-Paque, and frozen in human serum containing approximately 9.1% DMSO. Right after sorting, the blood CD3+CD8+ cells were verified to be >95% pure, and DNA extraction followed. Here is what the overall study found, with its caveats: Larger, independent patient cohorts are needed to validate the response-prediction model that combines TCR metrics and mutation burden.

The sequence was obtained from a human donor with melanoma. The chain is encoded by TRBV7-9 joined to TRBJ2-7; 10 central bases correspond to TRBD2. Specimen: CD8+ T cells sorted from blood (inferred from file names), collected from a patient given nivolumab and ipilimumab in sequence. The DNA sequence reads TGTGCCAGCAGCTTAATAAGCGGGAGGGCCCGAGAGCAGTACTTC. It specifies CASSLISGRAREQYF. The full variable domain, completed from the reference TRBV7-9 and TRBJ2-7 proteins outside the CDR3, reads DTGVSQNPRHKITKRGQNVTFRCDPISEHNRLYWYRQTLGQGPEFLTYFQNEAQLEKSRLLSDRFSAERPKGSFSTLEIQRTEQGDSAMYLCASSLISGRAREQYFGPGTRLTVT.